This TCR beta chain appears in the sequencing data of a study of T cell repertoires in cytomegalovirus infection. Looking at the study overall: Public TCR beta signatures indicated both CMV infection and matching HLA type. Whole-study findings and limits: Totalled public TCR beta family frequency picked out people who carried CMV plus the relevant HLA. Clonotypes of TCR beta that were HLA-C-restricted and CMV-specific dominated the ex vivo response.

One entry per CDR3 protein, called by TCRdb with MiXCR from the reads. This table has 450,000 to 600,000 distinct CDR3 sequences, 11% appearing once. This clonotype was found many times. As yet, its antigen is unknown. Germline assignment: CDR1 ENHRY and CDR2 SYGVKD. V shed 0 bases and J shed 5 bases, with 12 bases lying between them. CDR3 size: 15 residues. The chain uses TRBV10-3 and TRBJ2-3, with D perhaps TRBD2 (5 bases). This clonotype originated in a human donor in good health (CMV status not recorded). Some clones in this sample may be carry-over from other donors' samples. The material sequenced was PBMCs. Here the CDR3 reads CAISESAGDQDTQYF. In DNA form, the CDR3 reads TGTGCCATCAGTGAGTCTGCGGGCGACCAAGATACGCAGTATTTT.